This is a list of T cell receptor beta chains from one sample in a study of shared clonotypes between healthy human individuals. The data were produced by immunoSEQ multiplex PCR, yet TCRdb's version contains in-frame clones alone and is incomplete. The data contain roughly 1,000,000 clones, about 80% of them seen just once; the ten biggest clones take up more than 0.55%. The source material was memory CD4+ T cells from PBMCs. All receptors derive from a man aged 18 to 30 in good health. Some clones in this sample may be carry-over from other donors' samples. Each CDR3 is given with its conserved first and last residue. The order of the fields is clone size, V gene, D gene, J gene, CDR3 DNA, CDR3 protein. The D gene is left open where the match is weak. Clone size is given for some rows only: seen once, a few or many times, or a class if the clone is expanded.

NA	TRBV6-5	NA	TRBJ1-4	TGTGCCAGCAGCTCGGGGAACCAAAAACTGTTTTTT	CASSSGNQKLFF
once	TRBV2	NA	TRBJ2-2	TGTGCCAGCAGCACCCAGAACGGGGAGCTGTTTTTT	CASSTQNGELFF
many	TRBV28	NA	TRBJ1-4	TGTGCCAGCAGTTTGGTGGGGGCAACTAATGAAAAACTGTTTTTT	CASSLVGATNEKLFF
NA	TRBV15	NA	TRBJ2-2	TGTGCCCTATCCCGGGACCGGCTAGCAAGCACCGGGGAGCTGTTTTTT	CALSRDRLASTGELFF
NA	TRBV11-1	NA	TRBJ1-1	TGTGCCAGCAGCTTATTGGGTCGCGACACTGAAGCTTTCTTT	CASSLLGRDTEAFF
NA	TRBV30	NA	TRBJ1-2	TGTGCCTGGAGTTACAGCGCGAGTAGCCGGGGCTACACCTTC	CAWSYSASSRGYTF
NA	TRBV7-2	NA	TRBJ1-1	TGTGCCAGCAGCTTATGGACGGGGAACACTGAAGCTTTCTTT	CASSLWTGNTEAFF
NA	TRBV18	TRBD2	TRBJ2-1	TGTGCCAGCTCACCACTTAGCGGGATATCGTACAATGAGCAGTTCTTC	CASSPLSGISYNEQFF
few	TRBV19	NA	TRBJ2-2	TGTGCCAGTAGCCTTCGACCACCTGGGGGGGAGCTGTTTTTT	CASSLRPPGGELFF
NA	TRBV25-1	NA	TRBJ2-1	TGTGCCAGCAGTGACCTGTGGGATGAGCAGTTCTTC	CASSDLWDEQFF
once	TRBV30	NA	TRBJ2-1	TGTGCCTGGATTCGAGGTCGGCCAGGGGGGGCCTCACGTTTCCATGAGCAGTTCTTC	CAWIRGRPGGASRFHEQFF
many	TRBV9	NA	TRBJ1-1	TGTGCCAGCAGCGTAGCGCCAGGTGCTGAAGCTTTCTTT	CASSVAPGAEAFF
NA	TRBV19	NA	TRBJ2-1	TGTGCCAGTAGTATCGATCAGGAGCAGTTCTTC	CASSIDQEQFF
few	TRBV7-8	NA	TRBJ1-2	TGTGCCAGCAGCGTCCGGGACGGGAACTATGGCTACACCTTC	CASSVRDGNYGYTF
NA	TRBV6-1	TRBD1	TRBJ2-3	TGTGCCAGTGCGGACAGGGCGGTCAGGGCAGATACGCAGTATTTT	CASADRAVRADTQYF
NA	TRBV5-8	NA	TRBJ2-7	TGTGCCAGCAGCCCACGGTTCAAGGGTTCATACGAGCAGTACTTC	CASSPRFKGSYEQYF
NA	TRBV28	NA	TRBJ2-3	TGTGCCAGCAGTTTCGGGGCAGCCAACACAGATACGCAGTATTTT	CASSFGAANTDTQYF
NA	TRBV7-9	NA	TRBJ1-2	TGTGCCAGCAGCTTAGGCCAGTCTAGAGGCTACACCTTC	CASSLGQSRGYTF
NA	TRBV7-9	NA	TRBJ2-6	TGTGCCAGCAGCTTAGGGCCCCTGGGGGCTGGGGCCAACGTCCTGACTTTC	CASSLGPLGAGANVLTF
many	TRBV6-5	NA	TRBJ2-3	TGTGCCAGCAATCAAGGACACACAGATACGCAGTATTTT	CASNQGHTDTQYF
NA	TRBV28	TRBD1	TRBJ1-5	TGTGCCAGCAGCCGAGGACAGGACAATCAGCCCCAGCATTTT	CASSRGQDNQPQHF
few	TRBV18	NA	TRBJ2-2	TGTGCCAGCTCACCATACGGGGCGAACACCGGGGAGCTGTTTTTT	CASSPYGANTGELFF
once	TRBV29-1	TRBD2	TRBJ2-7	TGCAGCGTTGAAGGGGGCAGCGGGGGCGACGAGCAGTACTTC	CSVEGGSGGDEQYF
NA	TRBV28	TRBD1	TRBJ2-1	TGTGCCAGCAGACCGGGACAGACCAATGAGCAGTTCTTC	CASRPGQTNEQFF
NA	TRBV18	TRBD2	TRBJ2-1	TGTGCCAGCACAAGGGCGGCGGGAGATTACAATGAGCAGTTCTTC	CASTRAAGDYNEQFF
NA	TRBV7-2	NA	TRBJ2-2	TGTGCCAGCAGCCCCAGTGGAGTATCCCGGAACAGGGAGCTGTTTTTT	CASSPSGVSRNRELFF
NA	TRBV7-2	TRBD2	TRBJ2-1	TGTGCCAGCAGCTTAGGGGGATATGGCGGGAGGGTTTACGAGCAGTTCTTC	CASSLGGYGGRVYEQFF
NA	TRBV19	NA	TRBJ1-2	TGTGCCAGTAGTAGGGGGGACCTCCTCTATGGCTACACCTTC	CASSRGDLLYGYTF
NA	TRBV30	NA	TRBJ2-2	TGTGCCTGGACCCGTCCCGGGGAGCTGTTTTTT	CAWTRPGELFF
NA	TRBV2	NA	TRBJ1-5	TGTGCCAGCAGTGGGGCCAGGGAGAATCAGCCCCAGCATTTT	CASSGARENQPQHF
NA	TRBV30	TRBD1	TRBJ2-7	TGTGCCTGGAGTAAGAAACAGGGGGCGACCTACGAGCAGTACTTC	CAWSKKQGATYEQYF
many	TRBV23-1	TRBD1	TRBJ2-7	TGCGCCAGCGCACCGGAGACAGGGAGCTCCTACGAGCAGTACTTC	CASAPETGSSYEQYF